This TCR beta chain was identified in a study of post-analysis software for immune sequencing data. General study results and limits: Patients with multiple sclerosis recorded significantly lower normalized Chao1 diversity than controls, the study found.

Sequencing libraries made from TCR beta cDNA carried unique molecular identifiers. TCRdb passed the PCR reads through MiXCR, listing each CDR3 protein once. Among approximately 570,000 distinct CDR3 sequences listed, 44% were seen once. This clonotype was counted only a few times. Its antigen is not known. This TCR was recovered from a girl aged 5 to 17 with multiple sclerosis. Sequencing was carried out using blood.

The chain's CDR3 is CASSLDDHTDTQYF. The CDR3 DNA is TGTGCCAGCAGCTTAGATGACCACACAGATACGCAGTATTTT. The rearrangement uses TRBV11-2 and TRBJ2-3, with D uncertain. The CDR3 sequence is 14 residues long. Trimming removed 0 bases from V and 2 bases from J, with 6 bases in between. Germline assignment: CDR1 SGHAT and CDR2 FQNNGV. The complete variable domain, with remaining parts taken from reference TRBV11-2 and TRBJ2-3, reads EAGVAQSPRYKIIEKRQSVAFWCNPISGHATLYWYQQILGQGPKLLIQFQNNGVVDDSQLPKDRFSAERLKGVDSTLKIQPAKLEDSAVYLCASSLDDHTDTQYFGPGTRLTVL.